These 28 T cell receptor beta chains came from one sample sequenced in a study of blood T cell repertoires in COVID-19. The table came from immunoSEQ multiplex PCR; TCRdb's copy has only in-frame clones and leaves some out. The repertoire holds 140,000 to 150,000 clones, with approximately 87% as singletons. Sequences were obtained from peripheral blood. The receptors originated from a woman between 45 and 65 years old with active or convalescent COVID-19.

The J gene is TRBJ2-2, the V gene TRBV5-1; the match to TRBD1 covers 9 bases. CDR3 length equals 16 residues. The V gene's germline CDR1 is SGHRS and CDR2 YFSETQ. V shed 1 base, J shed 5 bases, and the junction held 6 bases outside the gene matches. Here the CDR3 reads CASSLRGQGTTGELFF. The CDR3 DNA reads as TGCGCCAGCAGCTTGCGTGGACAGGGGACAACCGGGGAGCTGTTTTTT.

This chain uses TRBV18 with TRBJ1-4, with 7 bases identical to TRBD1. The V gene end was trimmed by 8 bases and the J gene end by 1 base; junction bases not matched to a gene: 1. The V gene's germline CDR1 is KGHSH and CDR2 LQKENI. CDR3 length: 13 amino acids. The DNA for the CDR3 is TGTGCCAGCCAGGGGGGAACTAATGAAAAACTGTTTTTT. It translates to CASQGGTNEKLFF.

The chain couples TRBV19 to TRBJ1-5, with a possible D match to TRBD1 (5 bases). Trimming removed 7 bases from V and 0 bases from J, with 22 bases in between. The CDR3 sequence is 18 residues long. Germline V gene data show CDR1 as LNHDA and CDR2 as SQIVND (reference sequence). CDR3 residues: CASTLAAAGDYSNQPQHF. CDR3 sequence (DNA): TGTGCCAGTACGCTCGCAGCAGCGGGGGACTATAGCAATCAGCCCCAGCATTTT.

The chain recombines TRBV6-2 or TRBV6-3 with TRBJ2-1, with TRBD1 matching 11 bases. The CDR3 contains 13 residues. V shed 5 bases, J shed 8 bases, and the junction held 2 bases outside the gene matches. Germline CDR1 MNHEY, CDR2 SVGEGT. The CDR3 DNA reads TGTGCCAGCAGTCGGACAGGGGGCTATGAGCAGTTCTTC. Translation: CASSRTGGYEQFF.

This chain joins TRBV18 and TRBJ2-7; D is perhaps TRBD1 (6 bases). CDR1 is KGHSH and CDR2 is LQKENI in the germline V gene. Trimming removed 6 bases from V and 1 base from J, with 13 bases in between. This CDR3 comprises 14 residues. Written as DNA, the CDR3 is TGTGCCAGCTCCTCAGGGGCGGCGTCCTACGAGCAGTACTTC. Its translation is CASSSGAASYEQYF. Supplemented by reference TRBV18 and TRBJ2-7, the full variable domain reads NAGVMQNPRHLVRRRGQEARLRCSPMKGHSHVYWYRQLPEEGLKFMVYLQKENIIDESGMPKERFSAEFPKEGPSILRIQQVVRGDSAAYFCASSSGAASYEQYFGPGTRLTVT.

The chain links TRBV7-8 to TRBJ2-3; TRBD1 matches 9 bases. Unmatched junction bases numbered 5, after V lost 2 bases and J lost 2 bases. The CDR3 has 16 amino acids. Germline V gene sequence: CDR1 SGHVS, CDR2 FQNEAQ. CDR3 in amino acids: CASSLWGQGPTDTQYF. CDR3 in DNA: TGTGCCAGCAGCTTATGGGGACAGGGTCCCACAGATACGCAGTATTTT.

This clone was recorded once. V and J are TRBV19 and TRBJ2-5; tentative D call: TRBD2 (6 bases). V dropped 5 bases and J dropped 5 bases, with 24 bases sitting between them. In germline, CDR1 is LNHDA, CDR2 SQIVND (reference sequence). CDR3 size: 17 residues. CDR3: CASSPLAGGLASETQYF. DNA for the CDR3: TGTGCCAGTAGTCCATTAGCCGGAGGGCTGGCATCGGAGACCCAGTACTTC.

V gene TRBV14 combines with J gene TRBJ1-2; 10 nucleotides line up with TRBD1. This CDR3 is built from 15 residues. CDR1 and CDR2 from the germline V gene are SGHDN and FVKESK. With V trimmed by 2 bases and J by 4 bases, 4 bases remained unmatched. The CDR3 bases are TGTGCCAGCAGCCAAATGGGACAGGGGTCCTATGGCTACACCTTC. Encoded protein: CASSQMGQGSYGYTF.

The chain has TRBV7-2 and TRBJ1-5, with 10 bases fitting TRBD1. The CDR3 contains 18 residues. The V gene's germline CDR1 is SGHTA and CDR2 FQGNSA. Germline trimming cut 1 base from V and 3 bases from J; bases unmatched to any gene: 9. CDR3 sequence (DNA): TGTGCCAGCAGCTTAGAAGCACCGGGGACAGGGGTCAATCAGCCCCAGCATTTT. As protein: CASSLEAPGTGVNQPQHF.

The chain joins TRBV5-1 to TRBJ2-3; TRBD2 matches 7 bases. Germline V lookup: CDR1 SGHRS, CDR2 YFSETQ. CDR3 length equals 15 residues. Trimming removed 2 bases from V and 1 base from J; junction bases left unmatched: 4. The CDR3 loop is CASSFFAGGTDTQYF. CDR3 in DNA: TGCGCCAGCAGCTTCTTTGCGGGAGGCACAGATACGCAGTATTTT.

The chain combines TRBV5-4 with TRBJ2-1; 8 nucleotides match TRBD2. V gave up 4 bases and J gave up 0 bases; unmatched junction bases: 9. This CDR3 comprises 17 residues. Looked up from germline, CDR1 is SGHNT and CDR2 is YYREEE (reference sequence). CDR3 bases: TGTGCCAGCAGCGGAGGAGCGGGAGAGCTCTCCTACAATGAGCAGTTCTTC. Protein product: CASSGGAGELSYNEQFF.

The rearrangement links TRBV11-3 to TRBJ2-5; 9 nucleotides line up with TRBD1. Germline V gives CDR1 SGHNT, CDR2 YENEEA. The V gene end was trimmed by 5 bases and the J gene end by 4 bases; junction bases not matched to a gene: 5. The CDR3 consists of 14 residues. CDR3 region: CASSTGTGTETQYF. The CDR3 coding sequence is TGTGCCAGCAGCACTGGGACAGGGACAGAGACCCAGTACTTC.

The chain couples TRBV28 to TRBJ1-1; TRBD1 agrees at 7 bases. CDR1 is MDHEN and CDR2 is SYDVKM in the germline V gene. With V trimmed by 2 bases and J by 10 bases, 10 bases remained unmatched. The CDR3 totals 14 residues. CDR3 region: CASSLNRGIGRAFF. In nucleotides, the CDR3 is TGTGCCAGCAGTTTAAACAGGGGAATAGGGCGAGCTTTCTTT. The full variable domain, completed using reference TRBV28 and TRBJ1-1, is DVKVTQSSRYLVKRTGEKVFLECVQDMDHENMFWYRQDPGLGLRLIYFSYDVKMKEKGDIPEGYSVSREKKERFSLILESASTNQTSMYLCASSLNRGIGRAFFGQGTRLTVV.

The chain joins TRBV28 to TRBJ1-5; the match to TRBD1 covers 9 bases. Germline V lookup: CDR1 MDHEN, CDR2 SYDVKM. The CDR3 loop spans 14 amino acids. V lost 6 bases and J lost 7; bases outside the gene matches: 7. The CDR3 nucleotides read TGTGCCAGCAGCACCGGGACAGGGAGGCAGCCCCAGCATTTT. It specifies CASSTGTGRQPQHF.

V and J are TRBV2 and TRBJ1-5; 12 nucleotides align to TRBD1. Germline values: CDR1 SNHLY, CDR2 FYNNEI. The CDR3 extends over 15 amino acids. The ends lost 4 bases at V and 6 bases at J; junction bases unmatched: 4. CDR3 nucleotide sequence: TGTGCCAGCAGTGCGGGACAGGGGGCGCTTCAGCCCCAGCATTTT. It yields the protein CASSAGQGALQPQHF.

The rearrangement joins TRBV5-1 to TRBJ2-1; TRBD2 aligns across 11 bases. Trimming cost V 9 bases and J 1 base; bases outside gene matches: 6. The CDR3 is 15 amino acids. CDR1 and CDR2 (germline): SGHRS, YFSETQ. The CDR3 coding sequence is TGCGCCACCAGGACTAGCGGGCTTTCCTACAATGAGCAGTTCTTC. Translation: CATRTSGLSYNEQFF.

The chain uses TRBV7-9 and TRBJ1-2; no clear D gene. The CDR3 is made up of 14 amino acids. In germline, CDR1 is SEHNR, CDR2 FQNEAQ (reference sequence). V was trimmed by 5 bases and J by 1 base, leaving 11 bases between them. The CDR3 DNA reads TGTGCCAGCAGCCCTACAGCCCTTAACTATGGCTACACCTTC. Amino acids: CASSPTALNYGYTF.

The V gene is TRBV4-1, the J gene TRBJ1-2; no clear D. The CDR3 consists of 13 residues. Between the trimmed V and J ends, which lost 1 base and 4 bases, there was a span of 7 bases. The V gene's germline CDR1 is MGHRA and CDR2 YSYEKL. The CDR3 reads CASSQVYSYGYTF. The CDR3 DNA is TGCGCCAGCAGCCAAGTTTACAGCTATGGCTACACCTTC.

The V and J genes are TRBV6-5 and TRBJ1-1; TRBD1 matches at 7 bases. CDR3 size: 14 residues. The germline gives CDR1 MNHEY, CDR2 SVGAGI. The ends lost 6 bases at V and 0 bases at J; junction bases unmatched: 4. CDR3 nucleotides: TGTGCCAGCAGGCGGACAGGCCTGAACACTGAAGCTTTCTTT. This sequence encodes CASRRTGLNTEAFF.

The CDR3 is CSASRAGGLRGNQPQHF. CDR3 coding DNA: TGCAGTGCTAGTAGGGCAGGGGGCCTGCGGGGCAATCAGCCCCAGCATTTT. V is TRBV20-1 and J is TRBJ1-5; the match to TRBD1 covers 8 bases. The CDR3 has 17 residues. V shed 3 bases and J 2 bases; nucleotides not matched to a gene: 12. Per the germline V gene, CDR1 is DFQATT and CDR2 is SNEGSKA (reference sequence).

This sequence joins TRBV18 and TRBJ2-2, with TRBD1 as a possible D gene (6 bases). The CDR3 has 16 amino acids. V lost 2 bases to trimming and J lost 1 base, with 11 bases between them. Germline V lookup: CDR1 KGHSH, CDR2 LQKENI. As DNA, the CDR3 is TGTGCCAGCTCACCAGAGGGACAACTGAACACCGGGGAGCTGTTTTTT. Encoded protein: CASSPEGQLNTGELFF.

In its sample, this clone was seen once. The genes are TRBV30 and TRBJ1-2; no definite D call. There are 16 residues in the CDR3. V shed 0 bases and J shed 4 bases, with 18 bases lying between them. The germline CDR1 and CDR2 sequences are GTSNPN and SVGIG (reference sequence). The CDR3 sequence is CAWSVFSLPLGYGYTF. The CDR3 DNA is TGTGCCTGGAGTGTATTCTCCCTACCTCTTGGCTATGGCTACACCTTC.

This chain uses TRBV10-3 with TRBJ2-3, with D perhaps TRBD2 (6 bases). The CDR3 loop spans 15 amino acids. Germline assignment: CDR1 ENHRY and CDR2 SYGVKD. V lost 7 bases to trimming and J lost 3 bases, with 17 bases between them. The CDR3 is CAITPSSGFTDTQYF. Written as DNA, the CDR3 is TGTGCCATCACTCCAAGTAGCGGATTTACAGATACGCAGTATTTT.

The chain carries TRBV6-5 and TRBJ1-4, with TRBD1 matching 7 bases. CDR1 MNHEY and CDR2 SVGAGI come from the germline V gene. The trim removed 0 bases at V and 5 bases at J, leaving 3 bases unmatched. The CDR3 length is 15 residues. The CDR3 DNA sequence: TGTGCCAGCAGTTACTCGGGACAGCCAAATGAAAAACTGTTTTTT. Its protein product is CASSYSGQPNEKLFF.

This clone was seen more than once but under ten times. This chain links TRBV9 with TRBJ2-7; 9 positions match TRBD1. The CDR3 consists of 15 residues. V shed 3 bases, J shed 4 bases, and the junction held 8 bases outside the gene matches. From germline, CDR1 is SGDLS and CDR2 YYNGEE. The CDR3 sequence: CASSAYPGQGYEQYF. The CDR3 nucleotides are TGTGCCAGCAGCGCCTACCCGGGACAGGGATACGAGCAGTACTTC.

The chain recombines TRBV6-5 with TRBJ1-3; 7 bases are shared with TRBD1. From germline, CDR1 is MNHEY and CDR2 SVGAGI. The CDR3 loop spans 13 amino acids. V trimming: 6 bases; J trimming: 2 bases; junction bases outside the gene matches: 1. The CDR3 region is CASSTGAGNTIYF. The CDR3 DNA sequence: TGTGCCAGCAGCACAGGGGCTGGAAACACCATATATTTT.

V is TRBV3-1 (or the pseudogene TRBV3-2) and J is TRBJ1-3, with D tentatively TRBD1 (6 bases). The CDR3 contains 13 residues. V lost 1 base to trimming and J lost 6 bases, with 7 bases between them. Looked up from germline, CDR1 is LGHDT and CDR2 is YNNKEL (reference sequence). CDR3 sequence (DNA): TGTGCCAGCAGCCAAGGACAGGAAAACACCATATATTTT. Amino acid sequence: CASSQGQENTIYF.

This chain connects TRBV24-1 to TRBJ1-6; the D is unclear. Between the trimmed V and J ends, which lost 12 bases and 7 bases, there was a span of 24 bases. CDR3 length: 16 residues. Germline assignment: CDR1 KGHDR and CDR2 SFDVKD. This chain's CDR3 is CAPWVFSGVGNSPLHF. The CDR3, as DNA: TGTGCCCCCTGGGTCTTTTCGGGAGTGGGGAATTCACCCCTCCACTTT.